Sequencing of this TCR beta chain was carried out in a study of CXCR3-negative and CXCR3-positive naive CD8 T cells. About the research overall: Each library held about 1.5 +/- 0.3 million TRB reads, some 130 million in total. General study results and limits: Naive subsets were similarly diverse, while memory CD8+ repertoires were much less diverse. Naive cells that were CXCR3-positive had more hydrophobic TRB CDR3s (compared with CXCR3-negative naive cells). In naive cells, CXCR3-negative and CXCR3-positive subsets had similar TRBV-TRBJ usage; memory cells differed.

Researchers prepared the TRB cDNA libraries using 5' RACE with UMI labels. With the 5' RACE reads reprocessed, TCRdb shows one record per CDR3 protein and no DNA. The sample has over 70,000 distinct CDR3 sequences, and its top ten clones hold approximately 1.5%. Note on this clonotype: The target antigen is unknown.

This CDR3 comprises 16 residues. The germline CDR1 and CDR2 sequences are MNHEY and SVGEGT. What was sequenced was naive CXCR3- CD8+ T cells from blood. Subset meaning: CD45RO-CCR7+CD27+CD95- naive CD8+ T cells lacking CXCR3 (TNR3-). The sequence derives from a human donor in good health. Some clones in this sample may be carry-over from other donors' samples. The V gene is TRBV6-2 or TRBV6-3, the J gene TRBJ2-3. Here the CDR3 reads CASSRIGSHITDTQYF.